Shown below are 2 T cell receptor beta chains from a single sample sequenced in a study of vaccination and CD4 T cells after COVID-19 (dated by TCRdb to between 2021 and 2024). The receptor library was made with PCR. TCRdb names Illumina iSeq 100 as the instrument used. DNA from cultured CD4+ T cells was subjected to TCR sequencing with the Oncomine TCR Beta short-read assay at the Johns Hopkins FTIC core. TCRdb reprocessed the public reads (quality trimming at Q25 with fastp, clone calling with MiXCR) and kept in-frame beta chains. When rows share a CDR3 protein, they turn into one entry using the most common DNA and genes. Counted in this sample were 9,500 to 15,000 distinct CDR3 sequences; under 80% of them appeared once. Less than 15% of the sample comes from the top ten. These receptors have no identified antigens. The treatment or condition label for this specimen denotes: roughly 10-day PBMC culture with coronavirus spike peptide pools or control peptides (ViraFEST assay).

Sequencing input: CD4+ T cells from blood, cultured in vitro. The receptors shown here come from a human donor who had recovered from COVID-19.

This clonotype was observed a handful of times. This chain links TRBV5-6 with TRBJ2-4, with TRBD1 matching over 9 bases. The germline V gene has CDR1 SGHDT and CDR2 YYEEEE. Losses at the gene ends were 4 bases for V and 6 bases for J; bases not matched to a gene: 11. The CDR3 covers 16 residues. The CDR3, as DNA: TGTGCCAGCAGCCTTACAGGGGGCTTCCAGGGAAACATTCAGTACTTC. As protein: CASSLTGGFQGNIQYF.

The chain uses TRBV7-3 and TRBJ2-3; D possibly corresponds to TRBD2 (7 bases). In germline, CDR1 is SGHTA, CDR2 FQGTGA. With 5 bases removed from V and 5 bases from J, the gap between germline ends came to 17 bases. The length of the CDR3 is 15 residues. The CDR3 DNA reads TGTGCCAGCAGCCTGAGGGGGGGGTCGGGAGATACGCAGTATTTT. Translation: CASSLRGGSGDTQYF.